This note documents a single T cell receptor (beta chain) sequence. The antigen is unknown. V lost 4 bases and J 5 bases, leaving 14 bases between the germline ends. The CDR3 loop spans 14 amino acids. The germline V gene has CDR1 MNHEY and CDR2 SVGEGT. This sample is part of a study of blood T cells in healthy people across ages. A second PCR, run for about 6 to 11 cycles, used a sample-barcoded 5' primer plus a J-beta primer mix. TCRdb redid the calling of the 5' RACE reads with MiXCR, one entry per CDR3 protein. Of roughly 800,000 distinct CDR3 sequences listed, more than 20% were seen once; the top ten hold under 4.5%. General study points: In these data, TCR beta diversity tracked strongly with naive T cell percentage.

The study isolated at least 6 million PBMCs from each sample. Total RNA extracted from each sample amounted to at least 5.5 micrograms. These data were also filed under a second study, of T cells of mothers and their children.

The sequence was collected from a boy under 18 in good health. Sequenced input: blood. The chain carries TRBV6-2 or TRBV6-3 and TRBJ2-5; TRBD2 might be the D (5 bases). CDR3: CASSLFRGLETQYF. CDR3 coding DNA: TGTGCCAGCAGTTTATTTCGAGGGTTGGAGACCCAGTACTTC.